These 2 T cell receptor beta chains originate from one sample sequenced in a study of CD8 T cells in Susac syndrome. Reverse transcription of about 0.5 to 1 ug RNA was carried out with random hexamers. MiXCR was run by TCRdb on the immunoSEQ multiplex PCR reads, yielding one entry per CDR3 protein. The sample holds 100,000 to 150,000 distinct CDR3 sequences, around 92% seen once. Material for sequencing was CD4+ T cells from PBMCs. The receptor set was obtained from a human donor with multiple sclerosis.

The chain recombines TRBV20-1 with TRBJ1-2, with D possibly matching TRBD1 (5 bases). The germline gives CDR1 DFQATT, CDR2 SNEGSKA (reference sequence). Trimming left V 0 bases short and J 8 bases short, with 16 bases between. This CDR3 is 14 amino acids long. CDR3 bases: TGCAGTGCTAGAGATTTAGGGGCATCTACGGGCTACACCTTC. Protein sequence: CSARDLGASTGYTF.

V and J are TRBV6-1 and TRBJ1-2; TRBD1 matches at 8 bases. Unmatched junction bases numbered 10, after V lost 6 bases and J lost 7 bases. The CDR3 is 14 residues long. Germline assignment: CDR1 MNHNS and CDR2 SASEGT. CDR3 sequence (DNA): TGTGCCAGCAGCGACAGGGGTGAAGAAAGTGGCTACACCTTC. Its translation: CASSDRGEESGYTF.